In this sample, the clone carrying this T cell receptor (beta chain) turned up a few times. This sample is part of a study of cytomegalovirus exposure and HLA in healthy donors. PCR involved 60 Vbeta and 13 Jbeta primers. Generated by immunoSEQ multiplex PCR, the TCRdb table keeps only in-frame clones and is missing some. The sample has under 200,000 clones; 65% to 70% are singletons. The receptor was isolated from a woman younger than 30 in good health and CMV-seropositive. The sample taken for sequencing was PBMCs.

CDR3 sequence: CASSLRGSGANVLTF. The CDR3 DNA is TGTGCCAGCAGCTTGCGGGGATCTGGGGCCAACGTCCTGACTTTC. This sequence joins TRBV5-4 and TRBJ2-6, with D possibly TRBD2 on 5 matching bases. V gave up 1 base and J gave up 1 base, with 6 bases separating them. CDR1 is SGHNT, CDR2 YYREEE, per germline (reference sequence). The CDR3 runs 15 residues.